Listed below are T cell receptor beta chains from one sample, sequenced in a study of cytomegalovirus exposure and HLA in healthy donors. Repertoires were generated with immunoSEQ multiplex PCR, while TCRdb's copy carries only in-frame clones and drops some. The sample includes 200,000 to 250,000 clones, around four fifths of them seen just once. The source material was PBMCs. Every receptor here comes from a woman aged 40 to 55 in good health and CMV-seronegative. The CDR3 runs from the conserved cysteine through the conserved F or W. Each record gives: D gene, clone size, J gene, V gene, CDR3 protein, CDR3 DNA. A D gene is named only where the DNA matches it firmly. Expanded clones are given a class, and other clones once, few, many or no size at all.

TRBD2 | NA | TRBJ2-5 | TRBV5-1 | CASSLGTSGRAGGETQYF | TGCGCCAGCAGCTTGGGGACTAGCGGGAGGGCCGGGGGAGAGACCCAGTACTTC
TRBD1 | NA | TRBJ1-1 | TRBV7-6 | CASSSGQGPEAFF | TGTGCCAGCAGTTCCGGACAGGGACCTGAAGCTTTCTTT
NA | few | TRBJ2-7 | TRBV5-1 | CASSLGQGVDEQYF | TGCGCCAGCAGCTTGGGGCAAGGGGTTGACGAGCAGTACTTC
TRBD1 | NA | TRBJ2-1 | TRBV2 | CASSTTGTVEFF | TGTGCCAGCAGTACAACCGGGACAGTCGAGTTCTTC
TRBD2 | once | TRBJ2-1 | TRBV9 | CASSVELAGGLNEQFF | TGTGCCAGCAGCGTCGAACTAGCGGGAGGGCTCAATGAGCAGTTCTTC
TRBD2 | NA | TRBJ2-3 | TRBV6-6 | CASSRLAGGVADTQYF | TGTGCCAGCAGTAGGTTAGCGGGAGGAGTTGCAGATACGCAGTATTTT
TRBD2 | NA | TRBJ2-5 | TRBV28 | CASSPAGLAGLATQYF | TGTGCCAGCAGTCCGGCCGGACTAGCGGGATTGGCGACCCAGTACTTC
NA | NA | TRBJ2-7 | TRBV29-1 | CSVAGQGGKQYF | TGCAGCGTCGCAGGACAGGGAGGGAAGCAGTACTTC
TRBD1 | NA | TRBJ2-3 | TRBV14 | CASSPAGQGRLSTDTQYF | TGTGCCAGCAGCCCGGCTGGACAGGGAAGATTGAGCACAGATACGCAGTATTTT
TRBD2 | NA | TRBJ2-7 | TRBV28 | CASSSQTSAEAYEQYF | TGTGCCAGCAGTTCTCAAACTAGCGCAGAGGCCTACGAGCAGTACTTC
TRBD2 | NA | TRBJ2-7 | TRBV19 | CATREPGGSEQYF | TGTGCCACCAGGGAGCCGGGAGGCTCCGAGCAGTACTTC
TRBD2 | NA | TRBJ2-7 | TRBV10-3 | CAISDPLAESSYEQYF | TGTGCCATCAGTGACCCACTAGCGGAAAGCTCCTACGAGCAGTACTTC
TRBD1 | NA | TRBJ2-1 | TRBV27 | CASRLDRGRVNEQFF | TGTGCCAGCAGACTTGACAGGGGGCGCGTCAATGAGCAGTTCTTC
NA | NA | TRBJ2-3 | TRBV7-9 | CASSSLGGLTDTQYF | TGTGCCAGCAGCTCCCTTGGGGGGTTAACAGATACGCAGTATTTT
TRBD1 | NA | TRBJ2-3 | TRBV5-1 | CASSFGQAGADTQYF | TGCGCCAGCAGCTTCGGACAGGCAGGAGCAGATACGCAGTATTTT
TRBD1 | NA | TRBJ1-4 | TRBV7-9 | CASSRTGTNEKLFF | TGTGCCAGCAGCCGGACAGGGACTAATGAAAAACTGTTTTTT
TRBD1 | NA | TRBJ2-3 | TRBV2 | CASQTGVADTQYF | TGTGCCAGCCAGACAGGGGTGGCAGATACGCAGTATTTT
NA | NA | TRBJ2-2 | TRBV28 | CASSFEEPNTGELFF | TGTGCCAGCAGTTTCGAAGAGCCCAACACCGGGGAGCTGTTTTTT
TRBD2 | NA | TRBJ2-5 | TRBV29-1 | CSVEELAGVGETQYF | TGCAGCGTTGAGGAACTAGCGGGAGTCGGGGAGACCCAGTACTTC
TRBD1 | few | TRBJ1-1 | TRBV6-1 | CASRRQGNTEAFF | TGTGCCAGCAGACGACAGGGGAACACTGAAGCTTTCTTT
TRBD2 | once | TRBJ2-5 | TRBV28 | CASSIAGEGETQYF | TGTGCCAGCAGTATAGCGGGAGAGGGAGAGACCCAGTACTTC
NA | NA | TRBJ2-3 | TRBV6-5 | CASSSTGRDTQYF | TGTGCCAGCAGTTCCACGGGGAGGGATACGCAGTATTTT
NA | NA | TRBJ2-7 | TRBV19 | CASSFTLSSYEQYF | TGTGCCAGTAGTTTTACCCTGAGCTCCTACGAGCAGTACTTC
TRBD1 | once | TRBJ2-6 | TRBV15 | CATRTDRVTGANVLTF | TGTGCCACCAGAACCGACAGGGTCACTGGGGCCAACGTCCTGACTTTC
TRBD1 | NA | TRBJ1-5 | TRBV30 | CAWSRQGAMENQPQHF | TGTGCCTGGAGTAGACAGGGGGCGATGGAAAATCAGCCCCAGCATTTT
NA | NA | TRBJ2-1 | TRBV5-8 | CASSRLVTSYNEQFF | TGTGCCAGCAGCCGACTAGTGACTTCCTACAATGAGCAGTTCTTC